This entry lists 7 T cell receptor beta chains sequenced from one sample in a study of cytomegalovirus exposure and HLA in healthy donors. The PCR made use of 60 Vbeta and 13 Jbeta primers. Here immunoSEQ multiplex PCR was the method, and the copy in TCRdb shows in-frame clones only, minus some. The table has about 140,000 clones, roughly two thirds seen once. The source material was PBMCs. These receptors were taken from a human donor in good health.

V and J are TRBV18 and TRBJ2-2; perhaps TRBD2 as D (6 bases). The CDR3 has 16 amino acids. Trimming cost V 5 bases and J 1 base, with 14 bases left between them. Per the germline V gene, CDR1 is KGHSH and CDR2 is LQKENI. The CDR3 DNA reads TGTGCCAGCTCAAAATCTACTAGCCAGAACACCGGGGAGCTGTTTTTT. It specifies CASSKSTSQNTGELFF.

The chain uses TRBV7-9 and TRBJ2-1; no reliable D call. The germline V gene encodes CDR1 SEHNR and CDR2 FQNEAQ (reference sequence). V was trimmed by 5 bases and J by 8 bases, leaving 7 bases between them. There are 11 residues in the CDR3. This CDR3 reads CASSELHEQFF. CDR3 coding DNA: TGTGCCAGCAGCGAGCTCCATGAGCAGTTCTTC.

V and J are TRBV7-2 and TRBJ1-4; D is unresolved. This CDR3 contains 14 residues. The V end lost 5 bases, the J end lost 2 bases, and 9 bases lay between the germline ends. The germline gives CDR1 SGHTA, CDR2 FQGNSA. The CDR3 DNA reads TGTGCCAGCAGCCCCCGGGGTACTAATGAAAAACTGTTTTTT. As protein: CASSPRGTNEKLFF.

In nucleotides, the CDR3 is TGTGCCAGCAGCTTAGTCGCCTACGAGCAGTACTTC. This sequence encodes CASSLVAYEQYF. The chain employs TRBV7-2 and TRBJ2-7, with D uncertain. The CDR3 extends over 12 amino acids. V was clipped by 1 base and J by 2 bases, with 3 bases between them. Germline V lookup: CDR1 SGHTA, CDR2 FQGNSA.

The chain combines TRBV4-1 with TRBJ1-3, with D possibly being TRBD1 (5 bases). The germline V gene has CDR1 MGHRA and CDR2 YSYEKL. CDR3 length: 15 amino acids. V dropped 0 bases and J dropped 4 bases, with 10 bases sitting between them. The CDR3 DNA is TGCGCCAGCAGCCAAGATTGGGGCTCGGGAAACACCATATATTTT. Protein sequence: CASSQDWGSGNTIYF.

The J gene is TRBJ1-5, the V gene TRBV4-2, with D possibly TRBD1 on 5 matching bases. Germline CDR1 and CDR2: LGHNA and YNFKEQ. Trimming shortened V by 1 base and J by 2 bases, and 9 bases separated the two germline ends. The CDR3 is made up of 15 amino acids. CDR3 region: CASSQGGDGNQPQHF. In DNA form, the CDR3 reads TGTGCCAGCAGCCAAGGGGGGGACGGCAATCAGCCCCAGCATTTT.

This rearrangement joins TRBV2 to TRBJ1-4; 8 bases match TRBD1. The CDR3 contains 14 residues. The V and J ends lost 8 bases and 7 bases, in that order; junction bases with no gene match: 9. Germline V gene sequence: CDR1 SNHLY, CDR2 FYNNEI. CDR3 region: CASAYLTGVEKLFF. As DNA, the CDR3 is TGTGCCAGCGCGTATCTGACAGGGGTTGAAAAACTGTTTTTT. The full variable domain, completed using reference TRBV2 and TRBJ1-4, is EPEVTQTPSHQVTQMGQEVILRCVPISNHLYFYWYRQILGQKVEFLVSFYNNEISEKSEIFDDQFSVERPDGSNFTLKIRSTKLEDSAMYFCASAYLTGVEKLFFGSGTQLSVL.